This T cell receptor (beta chain) was identified in a study of T cell repertoires in cytomegalovirus infection. The overall study: The public TCR beta signatures pointed to both CMV infection and matching HLA type. Study outcomes and limitations: In two of eight donors, the top clonotype was HLA-C-restricted CMV-specific. Identification of carriers of CMV plus the relevant HLA was performed using cumulative public TCR beta family frequency.

Regarding this clonotype: Its antigen remains unidentified.

TCRdb recomputed calls from the reads with MiXCR, one row per CDR3 protein. The sample consists of around 200,000 distinct CDR3 sequences, about 18% of them appearing once. Trimming cost V 1 base and J 2 bases, with 10 bases left between them. CDR1 and CDR2 from the germline V gene are SGHDN and FVKESK. The CDR3 sequence is 15 residues long. This rearrangement joins TRBV14 to TRBJ2-3, with TRBD2 as a possible D gene (6 bases). The source material was CD8+ T cells from PBMCs. The clonotype comes from a human donor in good health (CMV status not recorded). Some clones in this sample may be carry-over from other donors' samples. The CDR3 is CASSQAGGLTDTQYF. CDR3 in DNA: TGTGCCAGCAGCCAAGCCGGGGGACTCACAGATACGCAGTATTTT.